This TCR beta chain was identified during a study of radiation and T cells in renal cell carcinoma. Germline-derived CDR1 and CDR2 are SGHVS and FQNEAQ. J gave up 3 bases and V 5 bases, and 5 bases lay outside the gene matches. This CDR3 spans 15 amino acids. Measured with immunoSEQ multiplex PCR; TCRdb has only the in-frame clones, and not every one. The sample consists of about 140,000 clones, over 65% of them appearing once. Stated time point: baseline pretreatment blood. The treatment is: 15 Gy SBRT to primary tumor, nephrectomy 4 weeks later. The receptor comes from a woman in her forties or fifties with renal cell carcinoma. The chain joins TRBV7-8 to TRBJ1-5, with TRBD1 identical over 9 bases. This material consisted of blood, taken from a patient whose treatment included radiotherapy and nephrectomy. The DNA for the CDR3 is TGTGCCAGCAGCCCTTGGGACAGGGCCAATCAGCCCCAGCATTTT. This sequence encodes CASSPWDRANQPQHF.